This T cell receptor (beta chain) was recovered during a study of CD8 T cells in ankylosing spondylitis. Study results and caveats: Clones linked to disease, bearing a CD8+ phenotype, were relatively rare in peripheral blood. Earlier work had already found some motif variants in reactive arthritis synovial fluid and blood.

CDR3 length: 15 residues. Germline lookup yields CDR1 SGHRS and CDR2 YFSETQ. The V and J ends lost 1 base and 1 base respectively, with 9 bases between them. Only a few counts were recorded for this clonotype. Its matching antigen is unknown. Each CDR3 protein is one row after TCRdb ran MiXCR on the 5' RACE reads. In the table there are under 300,000 distinct CDR3 sequences, about 10% of which are singletons. Sequenced sample: blood, either unsorted or a sorted T cell fraction (not recorded which). This receptor was taken from a male donor with ankylosing spondylitis or in good health (not recorded which). The chain links TRBV5-1 to TRBJ2-4, with D perhaps given as TRBD1 or TRBD2 (6 bases each). Here the CDR3 DNA reads TGCGCCAGCAGCTTGCCGGGGGCGGCCAAAAACATTCAGTACTTC. Translation gives CASSLPGAAKNIQYF.